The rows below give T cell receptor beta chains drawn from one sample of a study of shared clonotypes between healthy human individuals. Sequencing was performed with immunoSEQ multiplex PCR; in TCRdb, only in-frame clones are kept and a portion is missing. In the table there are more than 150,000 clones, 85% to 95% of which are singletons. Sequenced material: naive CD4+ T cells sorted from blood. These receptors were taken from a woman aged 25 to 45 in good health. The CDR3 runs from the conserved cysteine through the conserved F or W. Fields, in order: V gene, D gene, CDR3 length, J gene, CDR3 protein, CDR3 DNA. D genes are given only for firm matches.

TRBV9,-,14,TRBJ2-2,CASSVDGDTGELFF,TGTGCCAGCAGCGTAGACGGAGACACCGGGGAGCTGTTTTTT
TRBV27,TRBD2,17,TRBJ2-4,CASSSHGGEGGKNIQYF,TGTGCCAGCAGTTCACATGGGGGGGAGGGTGGCAAAAACATTCAGTACTTC
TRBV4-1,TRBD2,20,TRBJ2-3,CASSQGGATSGRGRPDTQYF,TGCGCCAGCAGCCAAGGAGGGGCGACTAGCGGGAGGGGTCGCCCAGATACGCAGTATTTT
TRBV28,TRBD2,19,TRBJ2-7,CASSLSLKLSGRATYEQYF,TGTGCCAGCAGTTTATCCTTAAAGCTGAGCGGGAGGGCCACCTACGAGCAGTACTTC
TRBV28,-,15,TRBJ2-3,CASSSPSRLTDTQYF,TGTGCCAGCAGCTCACCTAGCCGGCTCACAGATACGCAGTATTTT
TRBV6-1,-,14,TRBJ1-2,CASSDLGTSGGYTF,TGTGCCAGCAGTGACTTGGGCACATCAGGTGGCTACACCTTC
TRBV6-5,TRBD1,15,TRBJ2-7,CASKYGTGLSYEQYF,TGTGCCAGCAAATACGGGACAGGGCTCTCCTACGAGCAGTACTTC
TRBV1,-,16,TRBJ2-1,CTSGFLAGEFYNEQFF,TGCACCAGCGGATTTTTAGCGGGAGAGTTCTACAATGAGCAGTTCTTC
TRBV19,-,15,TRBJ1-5,CASRGGRSSNQPQHF,TGTGCCAGCCGGGGGGGAAGGAGTAGCAATCAGCCCCAGCATTTT
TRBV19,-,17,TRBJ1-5,CASSISGGRGPVRPQHF,TGTGCCAGTAGTATCAGTGGCGGCAGGGGCCCCGTCAGGCCCCAGCATTTT
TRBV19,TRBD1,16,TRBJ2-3,CASSKQGQGYTDTQYF,TGTGCCAGTAGTAAACAGGGACAGGGGTATACAGATACGCAGTATTTT
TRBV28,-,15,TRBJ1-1,CASRPHGGVSTEAFF,TGTGCCAGCAGACCGCATGGCGGGGTGAGCACTGAAGCTTTCTTT
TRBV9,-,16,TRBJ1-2,CASSVATSREGHGYTF,TGTGCCAGCAGCGTAGCTACCAGCAGGGAGGGTCATGGCTACACCTTC
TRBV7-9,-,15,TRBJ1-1,CASSQIATGNTEAFF,TGTGCCAGCAGCCAAATCGCGACAGGGAACACTGAAGCTTTCTTT
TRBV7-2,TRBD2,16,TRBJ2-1,CASSTWVTGGYNEQFF,TGTGCCAGCAGCACATGGGTGACGGGAGGGTACAATGAGCAGTTCTTC
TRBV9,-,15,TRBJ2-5,CASSVAGGGRETQYF,TGTGCCAGCAGCGTAGCTGGAGGGGGCCGGGAGACCCAGTACTTC
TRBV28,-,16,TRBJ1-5,CASSSRGSKGSQPQHF,TGTGCCAGCAGTTCCCGAGGATCGAAAGGCTCACAGCCCCAGCATTTT
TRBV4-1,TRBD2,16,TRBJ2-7,CASSRSGLAGVYEQYF,TGCGCCAGCAGCCGATCAGGACTAGCGGGAGTTTACGAGCAGTACTTC